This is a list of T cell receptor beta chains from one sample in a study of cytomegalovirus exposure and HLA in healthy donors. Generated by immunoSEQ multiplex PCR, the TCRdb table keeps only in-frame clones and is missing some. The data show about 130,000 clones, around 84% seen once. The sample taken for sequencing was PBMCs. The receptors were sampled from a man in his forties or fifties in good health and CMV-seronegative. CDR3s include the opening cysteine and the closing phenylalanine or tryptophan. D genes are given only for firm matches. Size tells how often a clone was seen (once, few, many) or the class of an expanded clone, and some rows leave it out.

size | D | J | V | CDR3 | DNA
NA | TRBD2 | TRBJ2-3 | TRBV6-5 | CASRRLAGTTDTQYF | TGTGCCAGCAGAAGACTAGCGGGGACCACAGATACGCAGTATTTT
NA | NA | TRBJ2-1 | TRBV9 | CASRDLLSGSYNEQFF | TGTGCCAGCAGGGACCTATTAAGCGGCTCCTACAATGAGCAGTTCTTC
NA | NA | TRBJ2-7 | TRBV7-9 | CASSFGQGTSSYEQYF | TGTGCCAGCAGCTTCGGCCAGGGCACAAGCTCCTACGAGCAGTACTTC
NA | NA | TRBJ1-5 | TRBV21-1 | CASSSGTDSNQPQHF | TGTGCCAGCAGCAGCGGGACAGATAGCAATCAGCCCCAGCATTTT
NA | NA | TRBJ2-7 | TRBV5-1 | CASSIQGYEQYF | TGCGCCAGCAGCATCCAGGGTTACGAGCAGTACTTC
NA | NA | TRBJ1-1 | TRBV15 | CATKSGHTEAFF | TGTGCCACCAAAAGCGGTCACACTGAAGCTTTCTTT
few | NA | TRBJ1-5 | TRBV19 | CASSYRSTEPQHF | TGTGCCAGTAGTTACAGGTCCACAGAGCCCCAGCATTTT
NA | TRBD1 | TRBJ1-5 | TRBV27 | CASSRTGGRVNQPQHF | TGTGCCAGCAGCCGGACAGGGGGCAGGGTCAATCAGCCCCAGCATTTT
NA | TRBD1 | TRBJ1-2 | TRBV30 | CAWRLTGGQGRGGYTF | TGTGCCTGGAGACTCACCGGTGGACAGGGGAGGGGTGGCTACACCTTC
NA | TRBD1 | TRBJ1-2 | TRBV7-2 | CASSLASGQSNYGYTF | TGTGCCAGCAGCTTAGCGTCGGGACAGTCTAACTATGGCTACACCTTC
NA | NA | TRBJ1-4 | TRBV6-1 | CATSGYANEKLFF | TGTGCCACCTCGGGTTACGCAAATGAAAAACTGTTTTTT
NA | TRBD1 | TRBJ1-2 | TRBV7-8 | CASSRDRGDYGYTF | TGTGCCAGCAGCCGGGACAGGGGGGACTATGGCTACACCTTC
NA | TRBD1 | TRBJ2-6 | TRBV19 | CASSIVGQAAKAGANVLTF | TGTGCCAGTAGTATAGTTGGACAGGCTGCTAAGGCTGGGGCCAACGTCCTGACTTTC
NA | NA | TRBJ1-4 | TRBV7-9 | CASSLGLPGEKLFF | TGTGCCAGCAGCTTAGGGCTTCCGGGTGAAAAACTGTTTTTT
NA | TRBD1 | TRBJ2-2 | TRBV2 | CASSPQGAGTGELFF | TGTGCCAGCAGTCCACAGGGGGCGGGCACCGGGGAGCTGTTTTTT
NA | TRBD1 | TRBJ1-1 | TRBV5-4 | CASSVDRTGGEAFF | TGTGCCAGCAGTGTGGACAGAACAGGGGGTGAAGCTTTCTTT
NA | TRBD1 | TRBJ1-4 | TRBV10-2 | CASTGQGDEKLFF | TGCGCCAGCACCGGACAGGGGGATGAAAAACTGTTTTTT
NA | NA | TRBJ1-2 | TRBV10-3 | CAISEGGKNYGYTF | TGTGCCATCAGTGAGGGGGGGAAAAACTATGGCTACACCTTC
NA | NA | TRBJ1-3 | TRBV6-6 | CASSYPSSSGNTIYF | TGTGCCAGCAGTTACCCATCTAGCTCTGGAAACACCATATATTTT
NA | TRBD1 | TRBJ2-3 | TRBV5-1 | CASSPGTAGPDTQYF | TGCGCCAGCAGCCCGGGGACAGCCGGCCCAGATACGCAGTATTTT
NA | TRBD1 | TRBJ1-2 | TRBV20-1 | CSAIDRAGYTF | TGCAGTGCAATTGACAGGGCTGGCTACACCTTC
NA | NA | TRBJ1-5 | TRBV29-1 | CSVETQGDEPQHF | TGCAGCGTTGAAACACAGGGTGATGAACCCCAGCATTTT
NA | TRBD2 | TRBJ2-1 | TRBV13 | CASRQGGLGYNEQFF | TGTGCCAGCAGACAAGGGGGACTAGGCTACAATGAGCAGTTCTTC
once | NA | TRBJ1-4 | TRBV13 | CASSQGFATNEKLFF | TGTGCCAGCAGCCAGGGGTTTGCAACTAATGAAAAACTGTTTTTT
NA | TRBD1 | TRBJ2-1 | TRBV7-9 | CAGARGQQTYNEQFF | TGTGCCGGTGCGAGGGGACAGCAAACCTACAATGAGCAGTTCTTC
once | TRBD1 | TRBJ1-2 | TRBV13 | CASSHPRDRVLLGYTF | TGTGCCAGCAGCCACCCCCGGGACAGGGTCCTACTGGGCTACACCTTC